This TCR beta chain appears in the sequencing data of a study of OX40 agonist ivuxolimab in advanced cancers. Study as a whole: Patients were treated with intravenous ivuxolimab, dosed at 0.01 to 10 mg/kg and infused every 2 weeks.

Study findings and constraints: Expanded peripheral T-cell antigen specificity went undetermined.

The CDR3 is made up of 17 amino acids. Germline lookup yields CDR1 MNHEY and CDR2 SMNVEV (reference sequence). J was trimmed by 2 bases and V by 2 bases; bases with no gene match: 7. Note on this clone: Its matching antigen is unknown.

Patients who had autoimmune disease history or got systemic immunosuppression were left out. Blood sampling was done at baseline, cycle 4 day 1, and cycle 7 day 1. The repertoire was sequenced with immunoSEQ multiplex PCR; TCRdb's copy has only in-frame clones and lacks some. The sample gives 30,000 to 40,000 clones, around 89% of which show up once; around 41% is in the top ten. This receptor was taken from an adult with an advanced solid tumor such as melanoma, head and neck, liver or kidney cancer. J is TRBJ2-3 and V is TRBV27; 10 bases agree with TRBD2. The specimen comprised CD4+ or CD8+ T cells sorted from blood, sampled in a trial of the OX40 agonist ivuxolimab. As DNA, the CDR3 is TGTGCCAGCAGTTTACTCCCTAGCGGGGGCAACACAGATACGCAGTATTTT. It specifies CASSLLPSGGNTDTQYF.